Sequencing of this TCR beta chain was carried out in a study of regulatory and conventional T cells in breast cancer (dated by TCRdb to about 2015). A distance of 9 bases separates the germline ends of V and J, which lose 0 bases and 6 bases respectively. Reading the germline V gene gives CDR1 MGHRA and CDR2 YSYEKL. The CDR3, from cysteine to phenylalanine, totals 14 residues. The entry retains the CDR3 DNA only, 42 bases that are in frame from base 1. The library was produced with PCR. Sequencing relied on an Illumina MiSeq. TCRdb reworked the public reads: Q25 trimming with fastp, MiXCR clone assembly, productive beta chains retained. Every entry covers one CDR3 protein and lists the most common genes and DNA from its rows. The sample records more than 15,000 distinct CDR3 sequences, more than 30% of which are singletons. The ten biggest clones cover 1.6% of the sample. Of note for this clonotype: Its recognized antigen is unknown. The sample holds no much larger clone one base away, and base qualities are not on file.

The chain was built from TRBV4-1 and TRBJ2-1, with no confident D gene call. The receptor's source is a female donor in good health. The sequenced sample consisted of conventional T cells from blood. The DNA sequence follows: TGCGCCAGCAGCCAAGAACGATTCGGCAATGAGCAGTTCTTC. This yields the protein CASSQERFGNEQFF.